This is a list of T cell receptor beta chains from one sample in a study of blood T cell repertoires in COVID-19. Profiled with immunoSEQ multiplex PCR; TCRdb holds only in-frame clones, not every one. The top ten hold 4% to 5.5% of the sample, which has about 110,000 clones, approximately 80% seen once. The sample taken for sequencing was peripheral blood. These receptors came from a man between 65 and 85 years old with acute or convalescent COVID-19. The CDR3 runs from the conserved cysteine through the conserved F or W. The D gene is left open where the match is weak. Clone size is shown for a subset of rows, as once, few, many or a class of expanded clone.

D gene	V gene	clone size	J gene	CDR3 DNA	CDR3 protein
.	TRBV10-3	.	TRBJ1-6	TGTGCCATCAGTGTGGAGACAGGAGGTAATTCACCCCTCCACTTT	CAISVETGGNSPLHF
TRBD1	TRBV29-1	.	TRBJ1-1	TGCAGCGTTGGGTTATCAACAGGGGGCGGGAGTGAAGCTTTCTTT	CSVGLSTGGGSEAFF
.	TRBV27	.	TRBJ2-7	TGTGCCAGCAGTTTAGCCAGGGGGAGGAACGAGCAGTACTTC	CASSLARGRNEQYF
.	TRBV18	.	TRBJ1-3	TGTGCCAGCTCACCAGGGGGCGATGGAAACACCATATATTTT	CASSPGGDGNTIYF
TRBD1	TRBV24-1	few	TRBJ2-1	TGTGCCACCAGTGACCCGACGGGACAGGGACGCAATGAGCAGTTCTTC	CATSDPTGQGRNEQFF
.	TRBV19	.	TRBJ1-1	TGTGCCAGTAGTACGGACAGCTTGAACACTGAAGCTTTCTTT	CASSTDSLNTEAFF
TRBD1	TRBV19	.	TRBJ2-7	TGTGCCAGTAGTAACCCCGGGACAGACTACGAGCAGTACTTC	CASSNPGTDYEQYF
.	TRBV4-1	.	TRBJ2-1	TGCGCCAGCAGCCAAGGGACAACCCATTACAATGAGCAGTTCTTC	CASSQGTTHYNEQFF
.	TRBV27	.	TRBJ1-4	TGTGCCAGCCAGGGAGGGGTGGGGGAAAAACTGTTTTTT	CASQGGVGEKLFF
.	TRBV2	.	TRBJ1-6	TGTGCCAGCAGGGTACAGGGCGGGTCCTATAATTCACCCCTCCACTTT	CASRVQGGSYNSPLHF
TRBD1	TRBV6-2/TRBV6-3	.	TRBJ1-1	TGTGCCAGCAGCCCAGGGGGCTTCACTGAAGCTTTCTTT	CASSPGGFTEAFF
TRBD1	TRBV5-1	.	TRBJ1-2	TGCGCCAGCAGCTTGGACCGCGGACAGGGAGGTTCCGGCTACACCTTC	CASSLDRGQGGSGYTF
.	TRBV5-5	.	TRBJ2-7	TGTGCCAGCAGCCAAATGAAAGGACTTGCTTCCTACGAGCAGTACTTC	CASSQMKGLASYEQYF
.	TRBV3-1/TRBV3-2	.	TRBJ1-1	TGTGCCAGCAGCCAGGAGGAAGGAAACACTGAAGCTTTCTTT	CASSQEEGNTEAFF
TRBD1	TRBV6-5	.	TRBJ1-2	TGTGCCAGCAACCCGACAGGGGCCTATGGCTACACCTTC	CASNPTGAYGYTF
TRBD1	TRBV6-5	.	TRBJ2-1	TGTGCCAGCACTCCCCAGGGGGTAGTTTACAATGAGCAGTTCTTC	CASTPQGVVYNEQFF
.	TRBV29-1	.	TRBJ1-1	TGCAGCGTTGTACAGGTAATGAACACTGAAGCTTTCTTT	CSVVQVMNTEAFF
.	TRBV5-1	.	TRBJ1-4	TGCGCCAGCAGGTCGACAGGCGCCACTAATGAAAAACTGTTTTTT	CASRSTGATNEKLFF
.	TRBV19	.	TRBJ1-6	TGTGCCAGTAGTATCGGGAAAACCGACTCACCCCTCCACTTT	CASSIGKTDSPLHF
.	TRBV19	few	TRBJ2-7	TGTGCCAGTAGTACCGGACAGCCTTCCGAGCAGTACTTC	CASSTGQPSEQYF
TRBD1	TRBV6-1	.	TRBJ1-4	TGTGCCAGCAGTGGGGGACAGCGACGACCAACAACTAATGAAAAACTGTTTTTT	CASSGGQRRPTTNEKLFF
TRBD1	TRBV7-3	.	TRBJ1-1	TGTGCCAGCAGCGCCCGGACAGGGGCTTACACTGAAGCTTTCTTT	CASSARTGAYTEAFF
.	TRBV2	.	TRBJ1-1	TGTGCCAGCAAGGGCAGGGAGGGCACTGAAGCTTTCTTT	CASKGREGTEAFF
.	TRBV19	.	TRBJ2-2	TGTGCCAGTAGTAATAGGGCCCCGACGGGGATCATGAACACCGGGGAGCTGTTTTTT	CASSNRAPTGIMNTGELFF
TRBD2	TRBV13	few	TRBJ2-7	TGTGCCAGCAGGTTAACCGGGACTAGGGTCTACGAGCAGTACTTC	CASRLTGTRVYEQYF
TRBD1	TRBV4-3	.	TRBJ1-2	TGCGCCAGCAGCCTAGGAACAGGGGGGATAACGAATGGCTACACCTTC	CASSLGTGGITNGYTF
.	TRBV18	.	TRBJ1-2	TGTGCCAGCTCACCGGGGGACACCTGGTCGGGCTATGGCTACACCTTC	CASSPGDTWSGYGYTF
.	TRBV18	few	TRBJ2-1	TGTGCCAGCTCACCACGTACCAGGGACACTGAGCAGTTCTTC	CASSPRTRDTEQFF
TRBD2	TRBV19	.	TRBJ2-3	TGTGCCAGTAGCGAACTAGCGGGGGGGCCGGGTACGCAGTATTTT	CASSELAGGPGTQYF
.	TRBV12-3/TRBV12-4	.	TRBJ2-1	TGTGCCAGCAGCTATACAGAAGGTGGTGAGCAGTTCTTC	CASSYTEGGEQFF
.	TRBV3-1/TRBV3-2	.	TRBJ2-7	TGTGCCAGCAGCCAAGGAGGGGGGGGGCAAGACGAGCAGTACTTC	CASSQGGGGQDEQYF
.	TRBV5-1	.	TRBJ2-7	TGCGCCAGCAGCCTACGGGATACAGCGACGTCCTACGAGCAGTACTTC	CASSLRDTATSYEQYF
TRBD1	TRBV23-1	.	TRBJ1-5	TGCGCCAGCAGTACGGTGACAGGGGCCCAATCTAGGGTAATTAAGGAGCCCCAGCATTTT	CASSTVTGAQSRVIKEPQHF
TRBD2	TRBV25-1	.	TRBJ2-6	TGTGCCAGCAGTGGAGGCGGGGGGAGCTCTGGGGCCAACGTCCTGACTTTC	CASSGGGGSSGANVLTF
TRBD2	TRBV5-1	once	TRBJ2-1	TGCGCCAGCAGCTTGAATCCGACTAGCGGGGGGGTCAATGAGCAGTTCTTC	CASSLNPTSGGVNEQFF
TRBD2	TRBV3-1/TRBV3-2	.	TRBJ2-3	TGTGCCAGCAGCCGGACTAGCGGGGGGGTCTTTGGGTCGGCAGATACGCAGTATTTT	CASSRTSGGVFGSADTQYF
TRBD1	TRBV6-5	.	TRBJ1-1	TGTGCCAGCAGCTCCGGACAGGAGAACACTGAAGCTTTCTTT	CASSSGQENTEAFF
TRBD2	TRBV6-5	.	TRBJ2-3	TGTGCCAGCAAGTTGACTAGCGGGGGCACAGATACGCAGTATTTT	CASKLTSGGTDTQYF
.	TRBV7-2	.	TRBJ1-1	TGTGCCAGCAGCCCTCCGTTTTCTCAGGGGCGGGAAGCTTTCTTT	CASSPPFSQGREAFF
TRBD2	TRBV7-9	.	TRBJ2-1	TGTGCCAGCAGCTTATGGAGCGGGGGGGCCCGGAATGAGCAGTTCTTC	CASSLWSGGARNEQFF
.	TRBV27	.	TRBJ2-3	TGTGCCAGCAGCTTTCGGTACAGGGCTGCCGAAGATACGCAGTATTTT	CASSFRYRAAEDTQYF
.	TRBV11-2	few	TRBJ2-2	TGTGCCAGCAGCCTTTTCCGGGATTACACCGGGGAGCTGTTTTTT	CASSLFRDYTGELFF